These 27 T cell receptor beta chains were sequenced from one sample in a study of cytomegalovirus exposure and HLA in healthy donors (dated by TCRdb to about 2017). To prepare the library, the immunoSEQ multiplex PCR assay was applied. For the multiplex PCR, a mixture combining 60 forward primers for TCR Vbeta segments and 13 reverse primers for TCR Jbeta segments was used. TCRdb limited this immuneACCESS table to in-frame rearrangements with V and J called. A share of clones is missing; checked studies link under half to unresolved V genes, and the rest is unexplained. For this sample, the table gives more than 45,000 clones. The top ten hold around a sixth of the sample. The sequencing input was PBMCs. These receptors came from a male donor in good health and CMV-seronegative.

The chain combines TRBV13 with TRBJ1-1, with 8 bases fitting TRBD1. Germline CDR1 is PRHDT and CDR2 is FYEKMQ (reference sequence). This CDR3 contains 15 residues. V shed 2 bases, J shed 5 bases, and the junction held 7 bases outside the gene matches. The CDR3 reads CASSLSRGRGTEAFF. The CDR3 bases are TGTGCCAGCAGCTTAAGCAGGGGGCGAGGTACTGAAGCTTTCTTT.

The J gene is TRBJ1-5, the V gene TRBV5-6, with 7 bases lining up with TRBD1. There are 13 residues in the CDR3. Germline values: CDR1 SGHDT, CDR2 YYEEEE. The ends lost 2 bases at V and 6 bases at J; junction bases unmatched: 2. CDR3 region: CASSLGGGQPQHF. The CDR3, as DNA: TGTGCCAGCAGCTTAGGGGGCGGTCAGCCCCAGCATTTT.

J is TRBJ1-1 and V is TRBV28, with D possibly TRBD1 on 5 matching bases. This CDR3 region has 14 residues. CDR1 is MDHEN and CDR2 is SYDVKM in the germline V gene. The V end lost 4 bases, the J end lost 1 base, and 10 bases lay between the germline ends. The CDR3 region has the DNA TGTGCCAGCAGTTCCGGACACCCGAACACTGAAGCTTTCTTT. Its protein is CASSSGHPNTEAFF.

This chain uses TRBV4-1 with TRBJ2-5; TRBD2 matches 10 bases. The assigned J gene may be wrong: the sequence end matches TRBJ2-7 better. The CDR3 runs 16 residues. The germline gives CDR1 MGHRA, CDR2 YSYEKL. CDR3 sequence reads: CASSQGLAGAAYEQYF. The CDR3 DNA reads as TGCGCCAGCAGCCAAGGCCTAGCGGGGGCGGCCTACGAGCAGTACTTC.

This chain joins TRBV7-6 and TRBJ2-2; 7 positions agree with TRBD2. Per the germline V gene, CDR1 is SGHVS and CDR2 is FNYEAQ. J gave up 7 bases and V 5 bases, and 4 bases lay outside the gene matches. The CDR3 spans 13 residues. The CDR3 sequence: CASSRAGNGELFF. Here the CDR3 DNA reads TGTGCCAGCAGCCGAGCGGGGAACGGGGAGCTGTTTTTT.

The CDR3 reads CASSPIPRTGLEAFF. CDR3 nucleotide sequence: TGCGCCAGCAGCCCGATACCCAGGACAGGGCTTGAAGCTTTCTTT. The V call is TRBV4-1, the J call TRBJ1-1; 8 bases are a match to TRBD1. The V segment lost 4 bases and the J segment 7 bases; nucleotides outside the gene matches: 11. This CDR3 has 15 amino acids. Germline CDR1 MGHRA, CDR2 YSYEKL.

The V gene is TRBV28, the J gene TRBJ2-2; 7 bases line up with TRBD1. V lost 2 bases and J lost 1; bases outside the gene matches: 7. CDR3 length: 17 amino acids. Germline loops: CDR1 MDHEN, CDR2 SYDVKM. Here the CDR3 DNA reads TGTGCCAGCAGTTTAACGTTAAGGGGGCAGAACACCGGGGAGCTGTTTTTT. Protein product: CASSLTLRGQNTGELFF.

This chain connects TRBV7-9 to TRBJ2-7; D might be TRBD2 (7 bases). The CDR3 length is 14 residues. V dropped 3 bases and J dropped 5 bases, with 14 bases sitting between them. Germline CDR1 SEHNR, CDR2 FQNEAQ (reference sequence). CDR3 region: CASSLGGLPDEQYF. As DNA, the CDR3 is TGTGCCAGCAGCTTGGGGGGGCTTCCCGACGAGCAGTACTTC.

The chain couples TRBV5-1 to TRBJ1-1; D is ambiguous. Germline V gives CDR1 SGHRS, CDR2 YFSETQ. The CDR3 length is 14 residues. Trimming removed 1 base from V and 1 base from J, with 8 bases in between. The CDR3 nucleotides read TGCGCCAGCAGCTTGATGCAGTCGAACACTGAAGCTTTCTTT. Its protein is CASSLMQSNTEAFF.

As for this clone: No conserved phenylalanine or tryptophan ends this CDR3, so it is likely a read error. The genes are TRBV28 and TRBJ1-2; tentatively, D is TRBD1 (6 bases). This CDR3 has 13 residues. Germline loops: CDR1 MDHEN, CDR2 SYDVKM. Trimming took 7 bases from V and 7 from J, leaving 16 bases between them. The CDR3 protein is CASIPPQGCGYTS. Here the CDR3 DNA reads TGTGCCAGCATTCCCCCCCAGGGGTGTGGCTACACCTCC.

V gene TRBV6-9 combines with J gene TRBJ1-6; TRBD1 matches at 8 bases. The CDR3 is 15 residues long. With 7 bases clipped from V and 6 bases from J, the junction kept 8 bases outside the gene matches. Germline V gene lookup returns CDR1 MNHGY and CDR2 SVAAGI. The CDR3 sequence is CASNPTGTGNSPLHF. DNA of the CDR3: TGTGCCAGCAACCCAACCGGGACAGGTAATTCACCCCTCCACTTT.

V and J are TRBV9 and TRBJ1-5; the match to TRBD1 covers 7 bases. Trimming took 3 bases from V and 7 from J; bases not matched to a gene: 10. CDR1 is SGDLS and CDR2 is YYNGEE in the germline V gene. The CDR3 runs to 15 residues. The CDR3 nucleotides are TGTGCCAGCAGCGGCCGGGGCAGGGGGAAGCAGCCCCAGCATTTT. As protein: CASSGRGRGKQPQHF. The whole variable domain, filled in from reference TRBV9 and TRBJ1-5, reads DSGVTQTPKHLITATGQRVTLRCSPRSGDLSVYWYQQSLDQGLQFLIQYYNGEERAKGNILERFSAQQFPDLHSELNLSSLELGDSALYFCASSGRGRGKQPQHFGDGTRLSIL.

The genes are TRBV6-5 and TRBJ1-1; perhaps TRBD1 as D (6 bases). CDR3 length: 14 amino acids. From germline, CDR1 is MNHEY and CDR2 SVGAGI. V was cut by 5 bases and J by 1 base, with 11 bases left in between. The chain's CDR3 is CASSNRVTNTEAFF. Here the CDR3 DNA reads TGTGCCAGCAGTAACAGGGTTACGAACACTGAAGCTTTCTTT.

This chain joins TRBV5-1 and TRBJ2-7; D remains unclear. The CDR3 is 15 residues long. V lost 0 bases, J lost 5 bases, and 15 bases lay in between. CDR1 is SGHRS and CDR2 is YFSETQ in the germline V gene. The CDR3 DNA reads TGCGCCAGCAGCTTGGACACCGGAGAACTCGACGAGCAGTACTTC. It is translated as CASSLDTGELDEQYF.

This chain joins TRBV5-1 and TRBJ2-1; 9 bases map to TRBD1. The CDR3 is 14 residues long. V gave up 4 bases and J gave up 12 bases; unmatched junction bases: 11. Germline CDR1 is SGHRS and CDR2 is YFSETQ. The CDR3 nucleotides read TGCGCCAGCAGCCCCCGGGACAGGGCGTCTGTGCAGTTCTTC. Its protein product is CASSPRDRASVQFF. The variable domain in full, with the rest retrieved from reference TRBV5-1 and TRBJ2-1, is KAGVTQTPRYLIKTRGQQVTLSCSPISGHRSVSWYQQTPGQGLQFLFEYFSETQRNKGNFPGRFSGRQFSNSRSEMNVSTLELGDSALYLCASSPRDRASVQFFGPGTRLTVL.

V gene TRBV6-5 combines with J gene TRBJ2-4, with 8 bases aligning to TRBD1. After removal of 6 bases from V and 0 bases from J, the junction contained 4 bases not matched to a gene. Germline loops: CDR1 MNHEY, CDR2 SVGAGI. This CDR3 has 15 residues. The CDR3 bases are TGTGCCAGCAGCCGACAGGGGTTAGCCAAAAACATTCAGTACTTC. Translated, it gives CASSRQGLAKNIQYF.

This chain uses TRBV4-1 with TRBJ2-7, with D possibly being TRBD1 (5 bases). The V end was cut by 3 bases, the J end by 0 bases, with 9 bases between. Germline-derived CDR1 and CDR2 are MGHRA and YSYEKL. The CDR3 sequence is 14 residues long. The DNA for the CDR3 is TGCGCCAGCAGCCAGCAGGGAACCTCCTACGAGCAGTACTTC. As protein: CASSQQGTSYEQYF.

The V call is TRBV13, the J call TRBJ1-2; 8 nucleotides match TRBD1. In germline, CDR1 is PRHDT, CDR2 FYEKMQ (reference sequence). This CDR3 is 16 amino acids long. V shed 0 bases and J 4 bases; nucleotides not matched to a gene: 7. The CDR3 DNA sequence: TGTGCCAGCAGCTTAGGCAGGACAGGGCATCTCTATGGCTACACCTTC. Its translation is CASSLGRTGHLYGYTF. Looking up the rest from reference TRBV13 and TRBJ1-2 gives the full variable domain: AAGVIQSPRHLIKEKRETATLKCYPIPRHDTVYWYQQGPGQDPQFLISFYEKMQSDKGSIPDRFSAQQFSDYHSELNMSSLELGDSALYFCASSLGRTGHLYGYTFGSGTRLTVV.

Here the CDR3 reads CASSLVAGDTSGANVLTF. CDR3 nucleotides: TGTGCCAGCAGCTTGGTGGCAGGCGATACCTCTGGGGCCAACGTCCTGACTTTC. The genes are TRBV5-6 and TRBJ2-6; D unclear. Trimming pared 0 bases from V and 0 bases from J, leaving 13 bases between. The CDR3 consists of 18 residues. The germline CDR1 and CDR2 sequences are SGHDT and YYEEEE.

This chain connects TRBV7-9 to TRBJ2-2; D gene uncertain. The V end was cut by 4 bases, the J end by 0 bases, with 9 bases between. The CDR3 runs to 15 residues. From germline, CDR1 is SEHNR and CDR2 FQNEAQ (reference sequence). The CDR3 reads CASSSDNPNTGELFF. The CDR3 DNA reads TGTGCCAGCAGCTCCGACAATCCGAACACCGGGGAGCTGTTTTTT.

The gene calls are TRBV4-2 and TRBJ2-1, with TRBD2 identical over 8 bases. Trimming removed 0 bases from V and 0 bases from J; junction bases left unmatched: 1. The length of the CDR3 is 16 residues. The germline gives CDR1 LGHNA, CDR2 YNFKEQ. The CDR3 nucleotides are TGTGCCAGCAGCCAAGAGCGGGGGGTCTCCTACAATGAGCAGTTCTTC. Protein product: CASSQERGVSYNEQFF.

The rearrangement links TRBV6-1 to TRBJ2-5; 12 nucleotides match TRBD2. Germline assignment: CDR1 MNHNS and CDR2 SASEGT. Trimming removed 1 base from V and 7 bases from J; junction bases left unmatched: 7. The CDR3 has 16 residues. This chain's CDR3 is CASSEGTSGAGMTQYF. The CDR3 bases are TGTGCCAGCAGTGAAGGGACTAGCGGGGCAGGCATGACCCAGTACTTC.

V usage is TRBV30 and J usage is TRBJ1-1, with D possibly being TRBD1 (6 bases). Trimming stripped 2 bases from V and 7 bases from J, with 17 bases between. The CDR3 has 14 residues. The V gene's germline CDR1 is GTSNPN and CDR2 SVGIG (reference sequence). The CDR3 nucleotides read TGTGCCTGGAGTCCGAACAGGGTTGTCATTGAAGCTTTCTTT. This sequence encodes CAWSPNRVVIEAFF.

This chain joins TRBV4-3 and TRBJ2-3, with D possibly TRBD2 on 7 matching bases. V lost 0 bases and J lost 4, with 11 bases in between. CDR3 length equals 15 residues. Germline V CDR1 and CDR2: LGHNA, YSLEER. The CDR3 protein is CASSQDRGGPDTQYF. CDR3 coding DNA: TGCGCCAGCAGCCAAGATAGGGGGGGGCCAGATACGCAGTATTTT.

The chain couples TRBV2 to TRBJ1-1, with 7 bases identical to TRBD1. V was pared by 5 bases and J by 0 bases, with 3 bases of the junction left unmatched. CDR1 SNHLY and CDR2 FYNNEI come from the germline V gene. The CDR3 sequence is 14 residues long. The CDR3 region is CASSIQGMNTEAFF. The CDR3 DNA reads TGTGCCAGCAGTATACAGGGGATGAACACTGAAGCTTTCTTT.

The genes are TRBV5-1 and TRBJ2-7; D is unresolved. The CDR3 covers 12 residues. Trimming left V 4 bases short and J 3 bases short, with 8 bases between. The germline gives CDR1 SGHRS, CDR2 YFSETQ. The CDR3 loop is CASSVDGYEQYF. The CDR3 nucleotides read TGCGCCAGCAGCGTGGACGGCTACGAGCAGTACTTC.

The rearrangement joins TRBV29-1 to TRBJ2-5; possibly TRBD2 for D (5 bases). CDR1 is SQVTM and CDR2 is ANQGSEA in the germline V gene. Trimming pared 7 bases from V and 5 bases from J, leaving 8 bases between. The CDR3 is 10 residues long. This chain's CDR3 is CSAGGETQYF. CDR3 coding DNA: TGCAGCGCCGGCGGGGAGACCCAGTACTTC.